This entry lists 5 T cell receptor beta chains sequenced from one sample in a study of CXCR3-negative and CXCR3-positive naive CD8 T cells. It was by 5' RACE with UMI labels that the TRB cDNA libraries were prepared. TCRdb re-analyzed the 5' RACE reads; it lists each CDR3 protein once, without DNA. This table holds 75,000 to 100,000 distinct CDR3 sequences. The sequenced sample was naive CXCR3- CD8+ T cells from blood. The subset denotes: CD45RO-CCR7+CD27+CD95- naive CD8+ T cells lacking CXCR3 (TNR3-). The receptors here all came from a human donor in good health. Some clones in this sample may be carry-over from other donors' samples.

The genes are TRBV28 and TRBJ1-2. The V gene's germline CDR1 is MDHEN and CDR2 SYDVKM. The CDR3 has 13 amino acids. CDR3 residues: CASSIGALYGYTF.

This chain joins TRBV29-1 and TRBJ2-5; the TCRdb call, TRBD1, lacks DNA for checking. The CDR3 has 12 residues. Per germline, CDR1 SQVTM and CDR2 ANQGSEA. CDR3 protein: CSAQGKRLSQYF.

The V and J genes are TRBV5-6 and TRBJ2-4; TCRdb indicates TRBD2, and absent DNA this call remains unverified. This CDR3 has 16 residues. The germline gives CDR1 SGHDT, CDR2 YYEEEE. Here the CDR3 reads CASSELAPLAKNIQYF.

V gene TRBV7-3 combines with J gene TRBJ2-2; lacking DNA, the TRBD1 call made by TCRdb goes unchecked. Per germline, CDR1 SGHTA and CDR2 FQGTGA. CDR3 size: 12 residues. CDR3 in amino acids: CASSGGTGELFF.

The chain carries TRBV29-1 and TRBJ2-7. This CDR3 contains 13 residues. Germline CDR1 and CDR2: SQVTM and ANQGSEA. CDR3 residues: CSVGISGTYEQYF.